This T cell receptor (beta chain) was profiled in a study of early T cells in non-severe SARS-CoV-2 infection. As for the study in general: Unpaired chains resulted from sequencing bulk RNA of unsorted whole blood.

Regarding the study as a whole: VDJdb-based annotation leaned toward anti-spike CD8 responses and missed private and CD4 specificities.

This clonotype has at least ten counts. Its antigen remains unknown. Unique molecular identifiers were added to individual cDNA molecules. TCRdb reprocessed the 5' RACE reads with MiXCR, giving one entry per CDR3 protein. The sample lists 56,000 or so distinct CDR3 sequences, about 11% occurring once. The CDR3 has 15 residues. Trimming took 7 bases from V and 3 from J; bases not matched to a gene: 7. Germline values: CDR1 SNHLY, CDR2 FYNNEI. The sequence was obtained from an adult who was a healthcare worker with PCR-confirmed SARS-CoV-2 infection or an uninfected control (not recorded which). Material: whole blood. The chain couples TRBV2 to TRBJ2-3; 10 nucleotides match TRBD1. The CDR3: CASIRDRGRTDTQYF. In DNA form, the CDR3 reads TGTGCCAGCATTCGGGACAGGGGTAGGACAGATACGCAGTATTTT.